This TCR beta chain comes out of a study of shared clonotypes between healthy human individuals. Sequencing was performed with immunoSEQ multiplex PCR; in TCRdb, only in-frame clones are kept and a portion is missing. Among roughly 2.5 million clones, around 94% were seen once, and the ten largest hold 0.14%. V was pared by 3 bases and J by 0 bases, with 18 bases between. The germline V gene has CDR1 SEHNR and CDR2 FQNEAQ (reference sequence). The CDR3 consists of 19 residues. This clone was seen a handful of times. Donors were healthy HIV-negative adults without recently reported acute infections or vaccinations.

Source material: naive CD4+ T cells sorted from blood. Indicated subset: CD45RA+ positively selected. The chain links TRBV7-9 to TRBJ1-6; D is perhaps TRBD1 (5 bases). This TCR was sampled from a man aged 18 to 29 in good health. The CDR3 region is CASSLKDRTTSSYNSPLHF. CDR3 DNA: TGTGCCAGCAGCTTGAAAGATAGGACAACGAGCTCCTATAATTCACCCCTCCACTTT.